The clone carrying this T cell receptor beta chain has a handful of counts. Its antigen is currently unknown. The CDR3 has 10 residues. V was shortened by 8 bases and J by 6 bases, with 5 bases between the two germline ends. Germline values: CDR1 MNHEY, CDR2 SMNVEV (reference sequence). This specimen belongs to a study of regulatory T cells in long-lasting Graves disease. Study observations and caveats: Favored gene segments in persistent disease were TRBV28, TRBJ1-2 and TRBJ2-5.

The time point denotes: newly diagnosed GD, antithyroid drugs for less than 3 months. There was RNA extracted from PBMCs, and the TCR library was made from it. Combining iRepertoire HTBI primers with Arm-PCR of CDR3 regions, the authors built TCR beta libraries. From the multiplex PCR reads, TCRdb called clonotypes with MiXCR, one entry per CDR3 protein. The table includes fewer than 450,000 distinct CDR3 sequences, approximately 15% detected once. This sample also appeared in a second study, on T cells in Graves' hyperthyroidism and ophthalmopathy.

The V call is TRBV27, the J call TRBJ2-1; no clear D. The sequenced sample was peripheral blood mononuclear cells (PBMCs), obtained at new diagnosis, from a patient treated with antithyroid drugs. The clonotype was recovered from a woman in her 40s with Graves disease. Here the CDR3 reads CASGFNEQFF. The CDR3 DNA reads TGTGCCAGCGGGTTCAATGAGCAGTTCTTC.